This TCR beta chain was found in a study of OX40 agonist ivuxolimab in advanced cancers. At the level of the study: Prior anti-PD-1, anti-PD-L1 or anti-CTLA-4 therapy did not bar entry, and about 40% had some. Study-level results: Some nonresponders likewise displayed low normalized T-cell clonal expansion. With doses of 0.1 to 3.0 mg/kg, CD4+ and CD8+ blood T cells had undergone clonal expansion by week 6.

Profiled with immunoSEQ multiplex PCR; TCRdb holds only in-frame clones, not every one. This sample has roughly 77,000 clones, with 85% to 90% found just once. With autoimmune disease history or systemic immunosuppression, patients were excluded. To note about this clone: Its antigen is unknown.

CDR3 length: 12 residues. The germline V gene encodes CDR1 LNHDA and CDR2 SQIVND (reference sequence). V lost 6 bases to trimming and J lost 3 bases, with 8 bases between them. The chain is built from TRBV19 and TRBJ1-1; no definite D call. The sequence was obtained from an adult with an advanced solid tumor such as melanoma, head and neck, liver or kidney cancer. Here the sequenced sample was CD4+ or CD8+ T cells sorted from blood, taken in a trial of the OX40 agonist ivuxolimab. The CDR3 loop reads CASSNTDTEAFF. DNA for the CDR3: TGTGCCAGTAGCAACACGGACACTGAAGCTTTCTTT. Using reference TRBV19 and TRBJ1-1 for the parts outside the CDR3, the full variable domain is DGGITQSPKYLFRKEGQNVTLSCEQNLNHDAMYWYRQDPGQGLRLIYYSQIVNDFQKGDIAEGYSVSREKKESFPLTVTSAQKNPTAFYLCASSNTDTEAFFGQGTRLTVV.